The 7 T cell receptor beta chains reported below all come from one sample, sequenced in a study of siplizumab effects on memory and regulatory T cells. Assay used: immunoSEQ multiplex PCR; TCRdb lists only in-frame clones, some missing. The sample contains some 110,000 clones, 93% of which appear only once. The sequenced sample consisted of CD4+ T cells sorted from blood. Receptors originate from a human donor in good health.

The V and J genes are TRBV4-1 and TRBJ1-5; D is unresolved. The CDR3 is 16 residues long. V gave up 1 base and J gave up 0 bases, with 10 bases separating them. Per germline, CDR1 MGHRA and CDR2 YSYEKL. CDR3 DNA sequence: TGCGCCAGCAGCCAAGGGGCAGGCTATAGCAATCAGCCCCAGCATTTT. Its protein is CASSQGAGYSNQPQHF.

The V call is TRBV2, the J call TRBJ2-1, with D possibly TRBD1 on 5 matching bases. The V and J ends lost 4 bases and 6 bases respectively, with 10 bases between them. Germline CDR1 SNHLY, CDR2 FYNNEI. The CDR3 extends over 13 amino acids. This CDR3 is CASSGATANEQFF. The CDR3 coding sequence is TGTGCCAGCAGTGGAGCGACAGCCAATGAGCAGTTCTTC. The full variable domain, completed using reference TRBV2 and TRBJ2-1, is EPEVTQTPSHQVTQMGQEVILRCVPISNHLYFYWYRQILGQKVEFLVSFYNNEISEKSEIFDDQFSVERPDGSNFTLKIRSTKLEDSAMYFCASSGATANEQFFGPGTRLTVL.

The chain recombines TRBV11-3 with TRBJ2-7; 7 bases align to TRBD1. The CDR3 covers 15 residues. The germline V gene has CDR1 SGHNT and CDR2 YENEEA. The V segment lost 2 bases and the J segment 2 bases; nucleotides outside the gene matches: 6. CDR3 in DNA: TGTGCCAGCAGCTTAAGGGCAGGGGGACCCTACGAGCAGTACTTC. This codes for CASSLRAGGPYEQYF.

This chain uses TRBV9 with TRBJ2-2, with a tentative D call TRBD2 (6 bases). Germline-derived CDR1 and CDR2 are SGDLS and YYNGEE. This CDR3 has 14 amino acids. V was shortened by 4 bases and J by 5 bases, with 12 bases between the two germline ends. As DNA, the CDR3 is TGTGCCAGCAGCCCGGGGACTCAGACCGGGGAGCTGTTTTTT. Amino acids: CASSPGTQTGELFF. Together with reference TRBV9 and TRBJ2-2, the CDR3 gives the full variable domain: DSGVTQTPKHLITATGQRVTLRCSPRSGDLSVYWYQQSLDQGLQFLIQYYNGEERAKGNILERFSAQQFPDLHSELNLSSLELGDSALYFCASSPGTQTGELFFGEGSRLTVL.

The chain couples TRBV23-1 to TRBJ1-2; D is unresolved. TRBV23-1 belongs to the ORF category, with a function that is uncertain. V was trimmed by 6 bases and J by 4 bases, leaving 12 bases between them. The CDR3 covers 13 residues. Here the CDR3 reads CASSPPVFYGYTF. In nucleotides, the CDR3 is TGCGCCAGCAGCCCTCCCGTCTTCTATGGCTACACCTTC.

DNA of the CDR3: TGTGCCAGCAGCCAGGGGGCAGGGGGCTACACCTTC. Its translation: CASSQGAGGYTF. This rearrangement joins TRBV7-2 to TRBJ1-2; TRBD1 aligns across 8 bases. With V trimmed by 5 bases and J by 8 bases, 4 bases remained unmatched. This CDR3 comprises 12 residues. Germline V gene data show CDR1 as SGHTA and CDR2 as FQGNSA.

This rearrangement joins TRBV18 to TRBJ1-5; D perhaps matches TRBD1 (5 bases). The CDR3 loop spans 13 amino acids. The germline CDR1 and CDR2 sequences are KGHSH and LQKENI. Between the trimmed V and J ends, which lost 6 bases and 3 bases, there was a span of 9 bases. CDR3 protein: CASSKDINQPQHF. The CDR3 DNA sequence: TGTGCCAGCTCGAAGGACATCAATCAGCCCCAGCATTTT.